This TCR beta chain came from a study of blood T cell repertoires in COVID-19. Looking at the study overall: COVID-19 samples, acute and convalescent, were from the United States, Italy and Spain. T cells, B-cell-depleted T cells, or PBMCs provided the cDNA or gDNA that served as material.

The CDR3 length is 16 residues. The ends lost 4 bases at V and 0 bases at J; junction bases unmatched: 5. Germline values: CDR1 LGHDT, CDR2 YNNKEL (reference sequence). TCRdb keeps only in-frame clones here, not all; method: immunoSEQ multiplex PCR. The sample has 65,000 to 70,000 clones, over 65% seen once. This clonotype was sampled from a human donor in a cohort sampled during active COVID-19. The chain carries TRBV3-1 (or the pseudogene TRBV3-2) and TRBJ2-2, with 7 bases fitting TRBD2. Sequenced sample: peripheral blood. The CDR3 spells CASSPTAGSNTGELFF. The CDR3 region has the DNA TGTGCCAGCAGCCCAACAGCGGGGTCGAACACCGGGGAGCTGTTTTTT.